This TCR beta chain emerged from a study of radiation and T cells in renal cell carcinoma. Whole-study context: Nephrectomy followed 15 Gy stereotactic body radiation by 4 weeks.

This clone was seen a few times. No antigen is known for it. V was pared by 2 bases and J by 10 bases, with 5 bases between. This CDR3 comprises 11 residues. CDR1 and CDR2 from the germline V gene are SNHLY and FYNNEI. Libraries were prepared by immunoSEQ multiplex PCR; TCRdb keeps only in-frame clonotypes and omits some of them. In the table there are 100,000 or so clones, less than 90% of which are singletons. Indicated time point: baseline pretreatment blood. Treatment described: 15 Gy SBRT to primary tumor, nephrectomy 4 weeks later. Blood was sampled at baseline, 2 weeks and 4 weeks after SBRT. Points from the study as a whole: In blood, top tumor clones expanded by 2 weeks, shrinking by 4.

The V call is TRBV2, the J call TRBJ1-4; D not resolved. The TCR originated in a man aged 45-65 years with renal cell carcinoma. Here the sequenced sample was blood, taken from a patient whose treatment included radiotherapy and nephrectomy. The CDR3 DNA reads as TGTGCCAGCAGTGAATACCGAAAACTGTTTTTT. This translates into CASSEYRKLFF.